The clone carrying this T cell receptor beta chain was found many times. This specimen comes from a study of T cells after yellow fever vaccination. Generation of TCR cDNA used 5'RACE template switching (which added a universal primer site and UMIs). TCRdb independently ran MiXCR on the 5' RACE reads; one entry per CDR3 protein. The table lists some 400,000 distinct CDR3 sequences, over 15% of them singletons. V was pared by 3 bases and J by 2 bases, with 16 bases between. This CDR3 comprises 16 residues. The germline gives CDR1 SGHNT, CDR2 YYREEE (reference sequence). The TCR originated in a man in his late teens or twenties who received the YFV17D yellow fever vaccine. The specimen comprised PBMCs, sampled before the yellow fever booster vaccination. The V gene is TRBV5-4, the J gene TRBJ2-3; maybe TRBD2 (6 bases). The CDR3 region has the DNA TGTGCCAGCAGCTCGGTCCTAGCGCTACCCACAGATACGCAGTATTTT. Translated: CASSSVLALPTDTQYF. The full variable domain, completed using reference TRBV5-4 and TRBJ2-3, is ETGVTQSPTHLIKTRGQQVTLRCSSQSGHNTVSWYQQALGQGPQFIFQYYREEENGRGNFPPRFSGLQFPNYSSELNVNALELDDSALYLCASSSVLALPTDTQYFGPGTRLTVL.